The 18 T cell receptor beta chains in this list originate from one sample, sequenced in a study of blood T cell repertoires in COVID-19. The assay was immunoSEQ multiplex PCR, and TCRdb's table has in-frame clones only and misses some. The table shows approximately 92,000 clones, with 86% occurring only once. Sequencing was carried out using peripheral blood. Receptors originate from a woman between 55 and 75 years old in a cohort sampled during active or convalescent COVID-19.

The chain couples TRBV9 to TRBJ2-7; D is ambiguous. The CDR3 is 15 residues long. V lost 0 bases and J 0 bases, leaving 10 bases between the germline ends. The germline V gene encodes CDR1 SGDLS and CDR2 YYNGEE. CDR3 in amino acids: CASSVAPRSSYEQYF. CDR3 nucleotide sequence: TGTGCCAGCAGCGTAGCCCCGCGGAGCTCCTACGAGCAGTACTTC.

V gene TRBV5-1 combines with J gene TRBJ2-2; 9 nucleotides align to TRBD2. The CDR3 loop spans 15 amino acids. V trimming: 4 bases; J trimming: 5 bases; junction bases outside the gene matches: 6. From germline, CDR1 is SGHRS and CDR2 YFSETQ. CDR3 in amino acids: CASSGAGGVTGELFF. CDR3 DNA: TGCGCCAGCAGCGGAGCGGGAGGTGTAACCGGGGAGCTGTTTTTT. The variable domain in full, with the rest retrieved from reference TRBV5-1 and TRBJ2-2, is KAGVTQTPRYLIKTRGQQVTLSCSPISGHRSVSWYQQTPGQGLQFLFEYFSETQRNKGNFPGRFSGRQFSNSRSEMNVSTLELGDSALYLCASSGAGGVTGELFFGEGSRLTVL.

The chain combines TRBV3-1 (or the pseudogene TRBV3-2) with TRBJ1-2; TRBD1 might be the D (6 bases). V was cut by 1 base and J by 8 bases, with 23 bases left in between. This CDR3 has 17 residues. Per germline, CDR1 LGHDT and CDR2 YNNKEL (reference sequence). The CDR3 sequence is CASSQVSLSGGLRGYTF. The CDR3 DNA follows: TGTGCCAGCAGCCAAGTCTCGCTCTCCGGGGGGCTAAGGGGCTACACCTTC.

The V and J genes are TRBV20-1 and TRBJ2-7; a possible D gene is TRBD2 (5 bases). V dropped 3 bases and J dropped 3 bases, with 15 bases sitting between them. CDR1 is DFQATT and CDR2 is SNEGSKA in the germline V gene (reference sequence). The CDR3 runs to 14 residues. The CDR3 loop reads CSASNMLDYYEQYF. The CDR3 region has the DNA TGCAGTGCTAGTAACATGCTAGACTACTACGAGCAGTACTTC.

This clone was recorded once. The chain is built from TRBV12-3 or TRBV12-4 and TRBJ2-5, with a weak D call TRBD1 (6 bases). V was cut by 3 bases and J by 10 bases, with 12 bases left in between. The CDR3 contains 12 residues. DNA for the CDR3: TGTGCCAGCAGTTTGGGGCAGGGGAACCAGTACTTC. Translated: CASSLGQGNQYF.

The chain uses TRBV6-5 and TRBJ2-1, with 9 bases lining up with TRBD2. Germline assignment: CDR1 MNHEY and CDR2 SVGAGI. The CDR3 loop spans 14 amino acids. V trimming: 6 bases; J trimming: 4 bases; junction bases outside the gene matches: 4. The chain's CDR3 is CASRASGTYNEQFF. CDR3 in DNA: TGTGCCAGCAGAGCTAGCGGGACATACAATGAGCAGTTCTTC.

This clone was detected once. V and J are TRBV11-2 and TRBJ1-1; no reliable D call. Trimming removed 0 bases at V and 1 base at J, with 9 bases between. This CDR3 is 15 amino acids long. CDR1 is SGHAT and CDR2 is FQNNGV in the germline V gene. The CDR3 nucleotides read TGTGCCAGCAGCTTAGAGAGGGCAAGGAACACTGAAGCTTTCTTT. This encodes CASSLERARNTEAFF.

This chain links TRBV19 with TRBJ1-1; D ambiguous. V was shortened by 5 bases and J by 1 base, with 8 bases between the two germline ends. Germline CDR1 LNHDA, CDR2 SQIVND (reference sequence). The CDR3 spans 13 residues. The chain's CDR3 is CASSSVRNTEAFF. The CDR3 DNA follows: TGTGCCAGTAGTTCCGTCCGGAACACTGAAGCTTTCTTT.

The chain recombines TRBV5-1 with TRBJ1-1; TRBD1 is a possible D gene (6 bases). In germline, CDR1 is SGHRS, CDR2 YFSETQ. This CDR3 is 16 amino acids long. Trimming cost V 4 bases and J 6 bases, with 22 bases left between them. CDR3 protein: CASSRGNLGGAPEAFF. For the CDR3, the DNA is TGCGCCAGCAGCCGAGGCAACTTAGGGGGAGCCCCTGAAGCTTTCTTT.

This chain connects TRBV5-6 to TRBJ1-1; D gene uncertain. This CDR3 region has 13 residues. V lost 1 base and J 6 bases, leaving 10 bases between the germline ends. Germline V gene lookup returns CDR1 SGHDT and CDR2 YYEEEE. The chain's CDR3 is CASSLIRDSEAFF. For the CDR3, the DNA is TGTGCCAGCAGCTTGATCCGGGATTCTGAAGCTTTCTTT.

The V gene is TRBV18, the J gene TRBJ2-2; 8 bases map to TRBD1. Trimming removed 4 bases from V and 0 bases from J; junction bases left unmatched: 1. From germline, CDR1 is KGHSH and CDR2 LQKENI. The CDR3 spans 15 residues. The CDR3 bases are TGTGCCAGCTCACTGGACAGGGCGAACACCGGGGAGCTGTTTTTT. Its protein product is CASSLDRANTGELFF.

This chain uses TRBV6-5 with TRBJ2-1, with 11 bases aligning to TRBD2. Germline-derived CDR1 and CDR2 are MNHEY and SVGAGI. J lost 4 bases, V lost 6 bases, and 5 bases had no gene match. This CDR3 has 15 amino acids. The CDR3 is CASRVAGGLYNEQFF. Here the CDR3 DNA reads TGTGCCAGCAGAGTAGCGGGGGGGTTGTACAATGAGCAGTTCTTC.

The rearrangement links TRBV9 to TRBJ2-2; 10 bases fit TRBD2. Unmatched junction bases numbered 4, after V lost 0 bases and J lost 5 bases. The CDR3 runs 16 residues. Germline CDR1 SGDLS, CDR2 YYNGEE. CDR3 coding DNA: TGTGCCAGCAGCGTAGGGGTAGCGGGAGGAACCGGGGAGCTGTTTTTT. This codes for CASSVGVAGGTGELFF.

The sample holds a few counts of this clone. This chain links TRBV10-2 with TRBJ2-5, with 8 bases that match TRBD1. The V gene's germline CDR1 is WSHSY and CDR2 SAAADI. This CDR3 region has 17 residues. V lost 0 bases to trimming and J lost 5 bases; unmatched junction nucleotides: 11. The CDR3 loop is CASSESRPDRAPETQYF. CDR3 coding DNA: TGCGCCAGCAGTGAGTCCCGGCCGGACAGGGCGCCGGAGACCCAGTACTTC.

A few counts support this clone. This chain links TRBV5-1 with TRBJ1-2; the match to TRBD1 covers 10 bases. Germline loops: CDR1 SGHRS, CDR2 YFSETQ. The CDR3 totals 13 residues. J lost 4 bases, V lost 3 bases, and 0 bases had no gene match. The CDR3: CASSWTGGYGYTF. The CDR3, as DNA: TGCGCCAGCAGCTGGACAGGGGGCTATGGCTACACCTTC.

This clone was seen a few times. The chain recombines TRBV5-1 with TRBJ2-7, with D tentatively TRBD1 (5 bases). Trimming took 1 base from V and 5 from J, leaving 7 bases between them. Germline CDR1 reads SGHRS; CDR2 reads YFSETQ. The CDR3 covers 12 residues. CDR3 coding DNA: TGCGCCAGCAGCTTGAAGGGGAACGAGCAGTACTTC. Translating it yields CASSLKGNEQYF.

This clone was seen only once. This chain links TRBV28 with TRBJ1-5, with D perhaps matching TRBD1 (6 bases). Germline-derived CDR1 and CDR2 are MDHEN and SYDVKM. The CDR3 loop spans 15 amino acids. V shed 4 bases and J shed 4 bases, with 14 bases lying between them. The CDR3 loop reads CASSSPPGVNQPQHF. CDR3 sequence (DNA): TGTGCCAGCAGTTCCCCCCCAGGGGTAAATCAGCCCCAGCATTTT.

The chain carries TRBV9 and TRBJ2-1; D is perhaps TRBD2 (5 bases). Germline V CDR1 and CDR2: SGDLS, YYNGEE. The CDR3 extends over 15 amino acids. V lost 3 bases and J lost 5, with 15 bases in between. CDR3 amino acids: CASSGAGSLNNEQFF. CDR3 sequence (DNA): TGTGCCAGCAGCGGGGCGGGCAGTCTGAACAATGAGCAGTTCTTC.